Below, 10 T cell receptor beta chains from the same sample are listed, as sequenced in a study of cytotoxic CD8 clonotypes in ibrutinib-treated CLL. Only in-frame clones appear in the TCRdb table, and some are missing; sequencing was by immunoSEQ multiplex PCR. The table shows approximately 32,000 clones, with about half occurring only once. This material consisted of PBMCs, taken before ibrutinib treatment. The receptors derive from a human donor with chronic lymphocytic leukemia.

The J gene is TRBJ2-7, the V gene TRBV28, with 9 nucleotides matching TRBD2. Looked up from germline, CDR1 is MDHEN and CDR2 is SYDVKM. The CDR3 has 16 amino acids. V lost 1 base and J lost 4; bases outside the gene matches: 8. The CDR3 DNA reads TGTGCCAGCAGTTTATCCGGCGGGGGGGCGTCATACGAGCAGTACTTC. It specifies CASSLSGGGASYEQYF. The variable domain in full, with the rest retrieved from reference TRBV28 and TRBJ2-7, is DVKVTQSSRYLVKRTGEKVFLECVQDMDHENMFWYRQDPGLGLRLIYFSYDVKMKEKGDIPEGYSVSREKKERFSLILESASTNQTSMYLCASSLSGGGASYEQYFGPGTRLTVT.

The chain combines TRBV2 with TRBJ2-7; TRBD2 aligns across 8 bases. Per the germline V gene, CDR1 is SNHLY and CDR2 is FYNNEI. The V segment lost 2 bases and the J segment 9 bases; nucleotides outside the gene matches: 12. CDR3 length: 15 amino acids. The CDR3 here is CASSERGGPRWAQYF. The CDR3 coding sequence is TGTGCCAGCAGTGAACGGGGGGGACCCCGCTGGGCGCAGTACTTC.

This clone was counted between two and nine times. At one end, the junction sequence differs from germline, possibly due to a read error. CDR3 region: CASSTGTGLGRSSYNEQFF. In nucleotides, the CDR3 is TGTGCTAGCAGCACCGGGACAGGGTTGGGACGAAGCTCCTACAATGAGCAGTTCTTC. This chain links TRBV7-7 with TRBJ2-1; 9 bases line up with TRBD1. The germline CDR1 and CDR2 sequences are SSHAT and FNYEAQ (reference sequence). The CDR3 sequence is 19 residues long.

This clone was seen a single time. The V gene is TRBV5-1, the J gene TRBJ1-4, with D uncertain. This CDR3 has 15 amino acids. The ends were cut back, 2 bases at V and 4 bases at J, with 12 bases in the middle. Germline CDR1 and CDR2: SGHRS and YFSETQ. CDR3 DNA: TGCGCCAGCAGCTTAGACCGAGTCGTTAATGAAAAACTGTTTTTT. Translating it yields CASSLDRVVNEKLFF.

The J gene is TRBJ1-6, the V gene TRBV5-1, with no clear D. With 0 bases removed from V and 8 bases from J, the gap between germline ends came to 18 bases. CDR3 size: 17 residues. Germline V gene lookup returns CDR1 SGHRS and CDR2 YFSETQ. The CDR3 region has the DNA TGCGCCAGCAGCTTGGGCCCCGGACCTCCGGCTGATTCACCCCTCCACTTT. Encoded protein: CASSLGPGPPADSPLHF.

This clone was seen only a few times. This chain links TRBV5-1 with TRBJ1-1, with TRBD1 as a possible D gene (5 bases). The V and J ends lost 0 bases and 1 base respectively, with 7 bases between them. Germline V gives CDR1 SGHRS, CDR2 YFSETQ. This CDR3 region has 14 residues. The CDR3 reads CASSLATGNTEAFF. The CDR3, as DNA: TGCGCCAGCAGCTTGGCCACAGGGAACACTGAAGCTTTCTTT.

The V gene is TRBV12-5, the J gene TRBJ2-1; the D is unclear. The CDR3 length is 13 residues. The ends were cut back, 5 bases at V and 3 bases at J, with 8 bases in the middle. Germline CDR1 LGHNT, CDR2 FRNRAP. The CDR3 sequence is CASGGPFYNEQFF. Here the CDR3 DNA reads TGTGCTAGTGGTGGGCCCTTCTACAATGAGCAGTTCTTC. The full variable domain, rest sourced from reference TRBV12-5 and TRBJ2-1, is DARVTQTPRHKVTEMGQEVTMRCQPILGHNTVFWYRQTMMQGLELLAYFRNRAPLDDSGMPKDRFSAEMPDATLATLKIQPSEPRDSAVYFCASGGPFYNEQFFGPGTRLTVL.

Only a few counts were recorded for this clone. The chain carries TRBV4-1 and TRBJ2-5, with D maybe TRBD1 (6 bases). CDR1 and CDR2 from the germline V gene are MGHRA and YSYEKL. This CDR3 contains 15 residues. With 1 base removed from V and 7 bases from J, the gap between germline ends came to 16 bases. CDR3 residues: CASSQVPTGKGTQYF. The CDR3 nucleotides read TGCGCCAGCAGCCAAGTTCCCACAGGGAAGGGGACCCAGTACTTC.

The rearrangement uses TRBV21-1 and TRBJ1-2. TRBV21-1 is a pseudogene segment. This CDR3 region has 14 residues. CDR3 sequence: CASSKPGRTYGYTF. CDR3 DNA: TGTGCCAGCAGCAAACCGGGACGGACATATGGCTACACCTTC.

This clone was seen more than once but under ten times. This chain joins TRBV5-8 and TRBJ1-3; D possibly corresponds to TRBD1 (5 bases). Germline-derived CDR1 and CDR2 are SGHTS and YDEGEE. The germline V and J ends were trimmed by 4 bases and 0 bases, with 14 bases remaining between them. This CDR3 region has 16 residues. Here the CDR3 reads CASSPPRGNSGNTIYF. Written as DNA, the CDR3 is TGTGCCAGCAGCCCGCCGAGGGGTAACTCTGGAAACACCATATATTTT.